This TCR beta chain was documented in a study of blood T cell repertoires in COVID-19. Looking at the study overall: The United States, Italy and Spain provided the acute and convalescent COVID-19 samples.

The protocol was immunoSEQ multiplex PCR, while the TCRdb copy is restricted to in-frame clones and leaves out a portion. The repertoire includes approximately 14,000 clones, around 81% of them detected once, and approximately 9.1% sits in the top ten. This CDR3 is built from 14 residues. Trimming cost V 5 bases and J 3 bases, with 11 bases left between them. Germline CDR1 is SGHRS and CDR2 is YFSETQ. The chain carries TRBV5-1 and TRBJ1-4, with TRBD1 as a possible D gene (5 bases). Sequencing was performed on peripheral blood. This receptor was obtained from a human donor in a cohort sampled during active COVID-19. Written as DNA, the CDR3 is TGCGCCAGCAGGTCGGGGGTCTCTAATGAAAAACTGTTTTTT. This encodes CASRSGVSNEKLFF.